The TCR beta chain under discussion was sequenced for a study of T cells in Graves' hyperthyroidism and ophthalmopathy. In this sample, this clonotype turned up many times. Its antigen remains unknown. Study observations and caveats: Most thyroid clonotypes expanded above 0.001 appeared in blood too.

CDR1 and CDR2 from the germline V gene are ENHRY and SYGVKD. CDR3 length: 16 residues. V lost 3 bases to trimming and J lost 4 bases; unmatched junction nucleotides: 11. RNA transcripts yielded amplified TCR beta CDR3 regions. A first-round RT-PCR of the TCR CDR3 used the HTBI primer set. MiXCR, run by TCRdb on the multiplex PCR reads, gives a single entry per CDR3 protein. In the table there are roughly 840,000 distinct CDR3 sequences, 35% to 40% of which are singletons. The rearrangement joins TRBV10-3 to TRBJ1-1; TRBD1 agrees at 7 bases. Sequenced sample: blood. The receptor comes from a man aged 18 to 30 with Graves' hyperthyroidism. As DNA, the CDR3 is TGTGCCATCAGTGAAGAGGGACAGCCTTTGGCCACTGAAGCTTTCTTT. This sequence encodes CAISEEGQPLATEAFF.